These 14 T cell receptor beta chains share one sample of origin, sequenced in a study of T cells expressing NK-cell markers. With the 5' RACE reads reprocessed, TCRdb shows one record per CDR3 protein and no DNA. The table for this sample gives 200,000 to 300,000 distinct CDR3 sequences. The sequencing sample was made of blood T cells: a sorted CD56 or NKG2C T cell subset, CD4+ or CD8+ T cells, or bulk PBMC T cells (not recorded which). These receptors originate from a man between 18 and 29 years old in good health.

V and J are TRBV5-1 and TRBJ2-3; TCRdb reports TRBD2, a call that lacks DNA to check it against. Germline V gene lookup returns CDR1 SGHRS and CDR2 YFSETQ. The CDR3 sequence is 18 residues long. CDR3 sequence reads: CASSLAIRLAGDTDTQYF.

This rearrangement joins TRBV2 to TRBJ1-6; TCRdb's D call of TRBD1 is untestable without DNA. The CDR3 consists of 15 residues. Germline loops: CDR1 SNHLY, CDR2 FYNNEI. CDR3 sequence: CASSLDIPGQSPLHF.

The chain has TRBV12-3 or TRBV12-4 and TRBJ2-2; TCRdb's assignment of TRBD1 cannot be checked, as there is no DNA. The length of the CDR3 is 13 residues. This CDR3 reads CAGQRGDTGELFF.

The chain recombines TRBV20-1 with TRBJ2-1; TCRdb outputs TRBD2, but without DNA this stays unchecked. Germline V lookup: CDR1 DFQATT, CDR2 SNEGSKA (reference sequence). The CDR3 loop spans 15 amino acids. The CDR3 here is CSAETGREGRYEQFF.

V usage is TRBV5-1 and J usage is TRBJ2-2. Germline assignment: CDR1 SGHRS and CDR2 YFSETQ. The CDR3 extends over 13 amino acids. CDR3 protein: CASSWGPGRELFF. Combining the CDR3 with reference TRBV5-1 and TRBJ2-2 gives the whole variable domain KAGVTQTPRYLIKTRGQQVTLSCSPISGHRSVSWYQQTPGQGLQFLFEYFSETQRNKGNFPGRFSGRQFSNSRSEMNVSTLELGDSALYLCASSWGPGRELFFGEGSRLTVL.

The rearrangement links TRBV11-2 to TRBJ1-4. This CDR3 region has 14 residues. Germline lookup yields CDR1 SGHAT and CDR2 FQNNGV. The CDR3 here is CASTRVATNEKLFF. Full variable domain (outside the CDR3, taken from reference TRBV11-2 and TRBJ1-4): EAGVAQSPRYKIIEKRQSVAFWCNPISGHATLYWYQQILGQGPKLLIQFQNNGVVDDSQLPKDRFSAERLKGVDSTLKIQPAKLEDSAVYLCASTRVATNEKLFFGSGTQLSVL.

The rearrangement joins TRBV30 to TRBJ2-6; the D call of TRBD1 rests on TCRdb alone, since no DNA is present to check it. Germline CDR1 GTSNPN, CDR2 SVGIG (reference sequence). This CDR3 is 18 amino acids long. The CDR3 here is CARGQGGRRSSGANVLTF.

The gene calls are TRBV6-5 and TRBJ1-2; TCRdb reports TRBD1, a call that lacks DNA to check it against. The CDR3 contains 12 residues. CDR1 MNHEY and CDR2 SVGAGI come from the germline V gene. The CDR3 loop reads CASSYGQDSYTF.

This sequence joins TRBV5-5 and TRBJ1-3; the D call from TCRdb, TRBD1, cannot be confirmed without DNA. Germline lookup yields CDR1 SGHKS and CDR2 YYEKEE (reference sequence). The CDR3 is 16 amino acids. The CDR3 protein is CASSLGQGSDGNTIYF.

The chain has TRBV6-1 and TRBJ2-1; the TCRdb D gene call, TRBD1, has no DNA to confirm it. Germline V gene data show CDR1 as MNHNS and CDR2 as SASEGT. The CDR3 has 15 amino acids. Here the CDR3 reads CASREAGNEYNEQFF.

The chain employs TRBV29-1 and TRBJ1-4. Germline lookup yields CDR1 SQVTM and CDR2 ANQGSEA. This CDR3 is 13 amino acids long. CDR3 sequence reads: CSVAGRFNEKLFF.

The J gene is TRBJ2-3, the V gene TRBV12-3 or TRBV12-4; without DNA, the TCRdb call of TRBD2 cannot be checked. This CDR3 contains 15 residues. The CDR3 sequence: CASSFFGRAVDTQYF.

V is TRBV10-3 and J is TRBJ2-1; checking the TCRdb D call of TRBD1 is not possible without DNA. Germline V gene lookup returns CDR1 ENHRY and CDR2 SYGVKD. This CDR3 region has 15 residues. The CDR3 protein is CAISPGGTHYNEQFF.

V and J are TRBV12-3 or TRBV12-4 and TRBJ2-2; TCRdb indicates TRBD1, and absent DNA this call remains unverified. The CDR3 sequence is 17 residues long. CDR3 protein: CASSFRQEGANTGELFF.